Listed below are T cell receptor beta chains from one sample, sequenced in a study of cytomegalovirus exposure and HLA in healthy donors. TCRdb's copy holds only in-frame clones and misses some; the assay was immunoSEQ multiplex PCR. The sample lists around 170,000 clones, around 85% occurring once. The sequenced sample was PBMCs. The receptors originated from a man in his late teens or twenties in good health and CMV-seropositive. Both conserved end residues are part of each CDR3. D genes are given only for firm matches. Size is stated for part of the rows, as once, few or many counts, or as a class when the clone is expanded.

abundance	d_gene	j_gene	v_gene	CDR3aa	CDR3nt
once	.	TRBJ2-7	TRBV4-1	CASSPPRAGSSSYEQYF	TGCGCCAGCAGCCCCCCGAGAGCAGGCTCGAGCTCCTACGAGCAGTACTTC
.	.	TRBJ2-7	TRBV28	CASSPRRVDEQYF	TGTGCCAGCAGTCCCCGTCGGGTTGACGAGCAGTACTTC
few	.	TRBJ2-1	TRBV27	CASSLGARWFF	TGTGCCAGCAGTTTGGGGGCTCGATGGTTCTTC
.	TRBD2	TRBJ2-1	TRBV5-1	CASSSEGTRLYNEQFF	TGCGCCAGCAGCTCGGAGGGGACTAGGTTGTACAATGAGCAGTTCTTC
.	TRBD2	TRBJ2-7	TRBV19	CASSIGPSGSYEQYF	TGTGCCAGTAGTATAGGGCCTAGCGGGTCCTACGAGCAGTACTTC
.	TRBD2	TRBJ2-7	TRBV9	CASSVGLADTYEQYF	TGTGCCAGCAGCGTAGGACTAGCGGATACCTACGAGCAGTACTTC
.	TRBD1	TRBJ2-2	TRBV5-4	CASSRGQGAGDTGELFF	TGTGCCAGCAGCCGCGGACAGGGGGCGGGCGACACCGGGGAGCTGTTTTTT
.	TRBD1	TRBJ2-7	TRBV30	CAWSTSTGGPSEQYF	TGTGCCTGGAGTACTTCGACAGGGGGACCCTCAGAGCAGTACTTC
few	TRBD1	TRBJ2-5	TRBV28	CASSLDRGTETQYF	TGTGCCAGCAGTTTGGACAGGGGGACGGAGACCCAGTACTTC
.	TRBD2	TRBJ2-1	TRBV5-4	CASSPGLANNEQFF	TGTGCCAGCAGCCCGGGACTAGCGAACAATGAGCAGTTCTTC